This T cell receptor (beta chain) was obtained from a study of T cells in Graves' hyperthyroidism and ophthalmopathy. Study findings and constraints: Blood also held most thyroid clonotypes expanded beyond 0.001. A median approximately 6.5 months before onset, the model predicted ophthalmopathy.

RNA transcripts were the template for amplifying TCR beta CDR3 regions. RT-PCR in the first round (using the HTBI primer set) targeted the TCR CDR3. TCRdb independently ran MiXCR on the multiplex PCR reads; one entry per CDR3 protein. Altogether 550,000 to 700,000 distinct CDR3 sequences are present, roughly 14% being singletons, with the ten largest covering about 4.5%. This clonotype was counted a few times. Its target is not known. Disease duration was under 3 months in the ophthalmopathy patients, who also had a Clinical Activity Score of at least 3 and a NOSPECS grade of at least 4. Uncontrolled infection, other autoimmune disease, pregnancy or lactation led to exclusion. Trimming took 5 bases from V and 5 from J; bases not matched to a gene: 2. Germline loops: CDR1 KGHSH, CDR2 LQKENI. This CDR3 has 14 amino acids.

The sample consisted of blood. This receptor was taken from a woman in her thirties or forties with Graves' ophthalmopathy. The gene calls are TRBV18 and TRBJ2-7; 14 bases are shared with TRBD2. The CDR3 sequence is CASSAGLAGDEQYF. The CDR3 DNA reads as TGTGCCAGCTCAGCGGGACTAGCGGGAGACGAGCAGTACTTC.